Listed here is a single TCR beta chain. J lost 3 bases, V lost 3 bases, and 2 bases had no gene match. This CDR3 region has 15 residues. Germline CDR1 SGHRS, CDR2 YFSETQ. The entry originates in a study of blood T cell repertoires in COVID-19. Turning to the study itself: COVID-19 samples collected from the United States, Italy and Spain covered acute and convalescent phases.

In the source study's methods: Amplification of reference gene primers provided the estimated nucleated cell counts. Using immunoSEQ multiplex PCR, the repertoire was profiled, and TCRdb retains in-frame clones only, with some absent. V and J calls plus clone size are reproduced from that table; the DNA served to infer D and trimming. The sample lists about 230,000 clones, less than 90% occurring once. The sample taken for sequencing was peripheral blood. The chain uses TRBV5-1 and TRBJ1-6, with TRBD1 identical over 8 bases. This TCR derives from a woman in her 70s with active or convalescent COVID-19. The CDR3 loop is CASSSGQGYNSPLHF. The CDR3 DNA is TGCGCCAGCAGCTCCGGACAGGGCTATAATTCACCCCTCCACTTT.